These 22 T cell receptor beta chains were sequenced from one sample in a study of blood T cell repertoires in COVID-19. Clones were sequenced by immunoSEQ multiplex PCR, and TCRdb holds only the in-frame ones, with some missing. Of about 27,000 clones detected, 65% to 90% appear once; the ten largest clones hold about 1.8%. The specimen was peripheral blood. The receptor source for this set is a man older than 75 with active or convalescent COVID-19.

CDR3 region: CASSPGGSEAFF. CDR3 DNA: TGTGCCAGCTCACCGGGGGGTTCGGAAGCTTTCTTT. This sequence joins TRBV18 and TRBJ1-1; possible D gene TRBD1, 5 bases. Trimming pared 3 bases from V and 8 bases from J, leaving 10 bases between. This CDR3 contains 12 residues. Per germline, CDR1 KGHSH and CDR2 LQKENI.

The chain employs TRBV18 and TRBJ2-3, with D perhaps TRBD2 (6 bases). Trimming left V 5 bases short and J 3 bases short, with 15 bases between. This CDR3 is 15 amino acids long. CDR1 is KGHSH, CDR2 LQKENI, per germline. CDR3 coding DNA: TGTGCCAGCTCAGGGATATACGGGGGAACAGATACGCAGTATTTT. This translates into CASSGIYGGTDTQYF.

The gene calls are TRBV5-1 and TRBJ1-2; D remains ambiguous. The germline V gene has CDR1 SGHRS and CDR2 YFSETQ. With 3 bases removed from V and 1 base from J, the gap between germline ends came to 4 bases. The CDR3 sequence is 12 residues long. CDR3 protein: CASSSGNYGYTF. The CDR3, as DNA: TGCGCCAGCAGCTCGGGTAACTATGGCTACACCTTC. Full variable domain (rest looked up from reference TRBV5-1 and TRBJ1-2): KAGVTQTPRYLIKTRGQQVTLSCSPISGHRSVSWYQQTPGQGLQFLFEYFSETQRNKGNFPGRFSGRQFSNSRSEMNVSTLELGDSALYLCASSSGNYGYTFGSGTRLTVV.

This clone showed up just a few times. The chain is built from TRBV6-4 and TRBJ1-6; D is possibly TRBD1 (6 bases). This CDR3 is built from 14 residues. Germline values: CDR1 MRHNA, CDR2 SNTAGT. V was cut by 2 bases and J by 7 bases, with 9 bases left in between. Written as DNA, the CDR3 is TGTGCCAGCAGTGACACCGGACAGAATTCACCCCTCCACTTT. Its translation is CASSDTGQNSPLHF.

The J gene is TRBJ2-3, the V gene TRBV2, with TRBD2 identical over 9 bases. The CDR3 is 17 amino acids. Germline loops: CDR1 SNHLY, CDR2 FYNNEI. The V gene end was trimmed by 2 bases and the J gene end by 2 bases; junction bases not matched to a gene: 8. The CDR3: CASSEYRRLAVTDTQYF. The CDR3 region has the DNA TGTGCCAGCAGTGAATATCGGCGACTAGCGGTCACAGATACGCAGTATTTT.

This rearrangement joins TRBV18 to TRBJ2-3, with D perhaps TRBD2 (6 bases). CDR3 size: 13 residues. Germline assignment: CDR1 KGHSH and CDR2 LQKENI. The ends were cut back, 2 bases at V and 5 bases at J, with 8 bases in the middle. The CDR3 here is CASSPFGGDTQYF. Written as DNA, the CDR3 is TGTGCCAGCTCACCATTCGGGGGAGATACGCAGTATTTT.

This clone occurred once. The chain uses TRBV27 and TRBJ2-7, with D perhaps matching TRBD1 (5 bases). The CDR3 length is 13 residues. CDR1 is MNHEY, CDR2 SMNVEV, per germline (reference sequence). Trimming stripped 6 bases from V and 7 bases from J, with 16 bases between. CDR3 region: CASRGPSRGEQYF. The CDR3 DNA reads TGTGCCAGCAGGGGGCCGAGCCGTGGGGAGCAGTACTTC.

This chain links TRBV7-8 with TRBJ1-1; no firm D call. V was pared by 5 bases and J by 3 bases, with 22 bases between. Germline lookup yields CDR1 SGHVS and CDR2 FQNEAQ. There are 17 residues in the CDR3. CDR3 amino acids: CASSLRRPVLSHTEAFF. CDR3 bases: TGTGCCAGCAGCCTCCGGCGGCCAGTCCTTTCTCACACTGAAGCTTTCTTT.

This chain joins TRBV28 and TRBJ1-6, with 7 bases identical to TRBD1. The CDR3 sequence is 16 residues long. V shed 5 bases and J 9 bases; nucleotides not matched to a gene: 13. Germline V gene lookup returns CDR1 MDHEN and CDR2 SYDVKM. CDR3 nucleotide sequence: TGTGCCAGCAGTAAATTACAGGGGTTGTACGGTTCACCCCTCCACTTT. Translating gives CASSKLQGLYGSPLHF.

The chain uses TRBV11-2 and TRBJ1-3; 7 bases align to TRBD1. Per the germline V gene, CDR1 is SGHAT and CDR2 is FQNNGV. The CDR3 runs 19 residues. Trimming at V came to 5 bases and at J to 0 bases, leaving 16 bases not matched to a gene. The chain's CDR3 is CASSPLWTGPKLSGNTIYF. The CDR3 DNA is TGTGCCAGCAGCCCCCTGTGGACAGGACCAAAGCTCTCTGGAAACACCATATATTTT.

This chain uses TRBV7-3 with TRBJ2-3, with D perhaps TRBD2 (6 bases). Germline V gene data show CDR1 as SGHTA and CDR2 as FQGTGA. Trimming pared 2 bases from V and 0 bases from J, leaving 6 bases between. CDR3 length: 14 residues. The CDR3 bases are TGTGCCAGCAGCTTAGGGACTAGCACAGATACGCAGTATTTT. Its protein is CASSLGTSTDTQYF.

The chain recombines TRBV15 with TRBJ2-5, with TRBD1 matching 9 bases. With V trimmed by 5 bases and J by 1 base, 2 bases remained unmatched. CDR1 and CDR2 from the germline V gene are LNHNV and YYDKDF (reference sequence). CDR3 length equals 14 residues. The CDR3 sequence: CATSGTGFQETQYF. CDR3 DNA sequence: TGTGCCACCAGCGGGACAGGGTTCCAAGAGACCCAGTACTTC.

This clone was detected only a few times. At one end, the junction sequence differs from germline, possibly due to a read error. The chain is built from TRBV7-7 and TRBJ2-2; no clear D gene. The CDR3 is 13 amino acids. Germline V lookup: CDR1 SSHAT, CDR2 FNYEAQ (reference sequence). This CDR3 is CASSRVNTGELFF. The DNA for the CDR3 is TGTGCTAGCAGCCGGGTGAACACCGGGGAGCTGTTTTTT.

V usage is TRBV7-2 and J usage is TRBJ2-7, with D maybe TRBD1 (6 bases). There are 14 residues in the CDR3. Trimming took off 5 bases at V and 7 bases at J, with 18 bases between the two ends. The V gene's germline CDR1 is SGHTA and CDR2 FQGNSA. The CDR3 coding sequence is TGTGCCAGCAGCGCGACCTTGGGGGCGGTAGAGCAGTACTTC. Translating gives CASSATLGAVEQYF.

The V call is TRBV5-5, the J call TRBJ2-7; 7 nucleotides align to TRBD1. Germline V gives CDR1 SGHKS, CDR2 YYEKEE (reference sequence). The CDR3 contains 14 residues. V trimming: 5 bases; J trimming: 4 bases; junction bases outside the gene matches: 9. The CDR3 DNA sequence: TGTGCCAGCAGGCCCGGGACAGCACCTTACGAGCAGTACTTC. The encoded protein is CASRPGTAPYEQYF.

The chain is built from TRBV18 and TRBJ2-3; 7 nucleotides align to TRBD1. Germline V lookup: CDR1 KGHSH, CDR2 LQKENI. V lost 4 bases and J lost 1; bases outside the gene matches: 2. The CDR3 covers 14 residues. The CDR3 DNA is TGTGCCAGCTCACGCGACAGGGGCACAGATACGCAGTATTTT. The encoded protein is CASSRDRGTDTQYF.

This clone turned up a few times. The rearrangement links TRBV12-3 or TRBV12-4 to TRBJ1-6; 7 bases line up with TRBD1. CDR3 length equals 13 residues. V lost 5 bases, J lost 12 bases, and 7 bases stayed unmatched. CDR3 region: CASSLTGSRPLHF. For the CDR3, the DNA is TGTGCCAGCAGTCTGACAGGGTCACGACCCCTCCACTTT.

Notes on this clone: A much larger clone differs by one base, so this may be a read error. Within the sample, other DNA sequences also encode this same CDR3. This chain uses TRBV2 with TRBJ2-5; unclear D gene. This CDR3 region has 12 residues. The germline gives CDR1 SNHLY, CDR2 FYNNEI. V dropped 6 bases and J dropped 2 bases, with 7 bases sitting between them. The CDR3 protein is CASSVTQETQYF. The CDR3 nucleotides read TGTGCCAGCAGCGTAACACAAGAGACCCAGTACTTC. The full variable domain, its missing parts supplied by reference TRBV2 and TRBJ2-5, is EPEVTQTPSHQVTQMGQEVILRCVPISNHLYFYWYRQILGQKVEFLVSFYNNEISEKSEIFDDQFSVERPDGSNFTLKIRSTKLEDSAMYFCASSVTQETQYFGPGTRLLVL.

V usage is TRBV10-3 and J usage is TRBJ2-3; 8 bases align to TRBD2. Germline values: CDR1 ENHRY, CDR2 SYGVKD. Unmatched junction bases numbered 7, after V lost 8 bases and J lost 0 bases. The CDR3 runs 15 residues. CDR3 sequence: CAIAGGPPSTDTQYF. In nucleotides, the CDR3 is TGTGCCATCGCGGGGGGCCCACCTAGCACAGATACGCAGTATTTT.

The J gene is TRBJ2-7, the V gene TRBV18, with D possibly being TRBD2 (7 bases). Germline loops: CDR1 KGHSH, CDR2 LQKENI. There are 14 residues in the CDR3. Trimming took 3 bases from V and 5 from J, leaving 14 bases between them. The CDR3 reads CASSPRGGGDEQYF. The DNA for the CDR3 is TGTGCCAGCTCACCTAGGGGGGGCGGGGACGAGCAGTACTTC. Together with reference TRBV18 and TRBJ2-7, the CDR3 gives the full variable domain: NAGVMQNPRHLVRRRGQEARLRCSPMKGHSHVYWYRQLPEEGLKFMVYLQKENIIDESGMPKERFSAEFPKEGPSILRIQQVVRGDSAAYFCASSPRGGGDEQYFGPGTRLTVT.

This clone is medium-sized within its sample. This sequence joins TRBV15 and TRBJ2-7; a weak D match, TRBD1 (7 bases). In germline, CDR1 is LNHNV, CDR2 YYDKDF (reference sequence). The V end lost 3 bases, the J end lost 3 bases, and 12 bases lay between the germline ends. CDR3 length: 14 residues. The CDR3 DNA is TGTGCCACCAGCAGGGGGGGACAGAGCTACGAGCAGTACTTC. As protein: CATSRGGQSYEQYF. The full variable domain, its missing parts supplied by reference TRBV15 and TRBJ2-7, is DAMVIQNPRYQVTQFGKPVTLSCSQTLNHNVMYWYQQKSSQAPKLLFHYYDKDFNNEADTPDNFQSRRPNTSFCFLDIRSPGLGDTAMYLCATSRGGQSYEQYFGPGTRLTVT.

J is TRBJ2-1 and V is TRBV24-1; 12 bases map to TRBD2. With 4 bases clipped from V and 7 bases from J, the junction kept 7 bases outside the gene matches. The CDR3 length is 16 residues. Germline V gene sequence: CDR1 KGHDR, CDR2 SFDVKD. Here the CDR3 reads CATSDTGLAGTNEQFF. The CDR3 DNA reads TGTGCCACCAGTGACACCGGACTAGCGGGAACGAATGAGCAGTTCTTC.